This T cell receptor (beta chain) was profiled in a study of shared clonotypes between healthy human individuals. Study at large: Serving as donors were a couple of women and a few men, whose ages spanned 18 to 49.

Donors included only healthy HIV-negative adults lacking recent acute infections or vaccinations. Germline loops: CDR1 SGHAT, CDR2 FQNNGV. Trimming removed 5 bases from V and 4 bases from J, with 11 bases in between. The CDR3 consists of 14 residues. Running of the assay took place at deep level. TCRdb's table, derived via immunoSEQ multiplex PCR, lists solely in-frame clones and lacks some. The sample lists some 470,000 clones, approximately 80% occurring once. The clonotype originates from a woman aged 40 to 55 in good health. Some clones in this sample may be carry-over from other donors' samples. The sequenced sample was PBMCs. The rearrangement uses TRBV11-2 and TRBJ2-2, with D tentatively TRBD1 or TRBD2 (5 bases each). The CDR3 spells CASSLGVSTGELFF. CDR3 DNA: TGTGCCAGCAGCCTGGGGGTATCCACCGGGGAGCTGTTTTTT.